Described below is a single T cell receptor beta chain sequence and its context. The PCR employed 60 Vbeta primers together with 13 Jbeta primers. Sequencing used immunoSEQ multiplex PCR; TCRdb keeps in-frame clones, though not all of them. This table has roughly 150,000 clones, roughly 80% appearing once. The data were taken from a study of cytomegalovirus exposure and HLA in healthy donors. The clonotype comes from a young man in good health and CMV-seronegative. Sequencing was performed on PBMCs.

CDR3 sequence reads: CASSSAGQGVMNTEAFF. CDR3 bases: TGTGCCAGCAGCTCCGCGGGACAGGGTGTTATGAACACTGAAGCTTTCTTT. This chain joins TRBV13 and TRBJ1-1, with TRBD1 identical over 9 bases. This CDR3 region has 17 residues. Germline V gene sequence: CDR1 PRHDT, CDR2 FYEKMQ (reference sequence). J gave up 0 bases and V 4 bases, and 9 bases lay outside the gene matches.